These T cell receptor beta chains were read from a single sample in a study of regulatory T cells in long-lasting Graves disease. TCRdb redid the calling of the multiplex PCR reads with MiXCR, one entry per CDR3 protein. The sample yields roughly 400,000 distinct CDR3 sequences, less than 20% seen once. These records were also assigned to another study, of T cells in Graves' hyperthyroidism and ophthalmopathy.

Material: peripheral blood mononuclear cells (PBMCs), obtained at new diagnosis, from a patient treated with antithyroid drugs. The receptors originated from a woman aged 18-29 years with Graves disease. Each CDR3 is given with its conserved first and last residue. The order of the fields is clone size, J gene, D gene, V gene, CDR3 DNA, CDR3 protein. D genes are given only for firm matches. Not every row has a clone size; where given, it reads once, few, many or a size class.

>many|TRBJ2-7|NA|TRBV11-2
TGTGCCAGCAGCTTAGTAGACTACGAGCAGTACTTC
CASSLVDYEQYF
>NA|TRBJ2-7|NA|TRBV11-3
TGTGCCAGCAGCTTAGGAGCAGGGTACGATGAACAGTACTTC
CASSLGAGYDEQYF
>NA|TRBJ2-5|TRBD2|TRBV27
TGTGCCAGCACGGACCTCGGAGGACTAGCGCAGTACTTC
CASTDLGGLAQYF
>many|TRBJ2-7|NA|TRBV28
TGTGCCAGTCAAGGGGAGGTGAGGGAGCAGTACTTC
CASQGEVREQYF
>few|TRBJ2-1|TRBD1|TRBV29-1
TGCAGCGTTGAGGCGGGGACAGGGGGGGACCATTGGAATGAGCAGTTCTTC
CSVEAGTGGDHWNEQFF
>NA|TRBJ1-2|NA|TRBV5-5
TGTGCCAGCAGCCAACCCGGACAGTACTATGGCTACACCTTC
CASSQPGQYYGYTF
>many|TRBJ2-1|TRBD2|TRBV6-5
TGTGCCAGCAGTTATGGCGGGAGTTTAAGTTTTGAGCAGTTCTTC
CASSYGGSLSFEQFF
>few|TRBJ2-7|TRBD1|TRBV6-1
TGTGCCAGCAAGACTCCGGGACAGGGGGCCTACGAGCAGTACTTC
CASKTPGQGAYEQYF
>many|TRBJ2-3|NA|TRBV11-2
TGTGCCAGCAGCTTCGATGGAGATACGCAGTATTTT
CASSFDGDTQYF
>few|TRBJ2-1|TRBD2|TRBV6-1
TGTGCCAGCACCTCGACCACTAGCGACGGCTACAATGAGCAGTTCTTC
CASTSTTSDGYNEQFF
>many|TRBJ2-1|NA|TRBV6-2/TRBV6-3
TGTGCCAGCAGTTATAGGAGGAGCTCCTACAATGAGCAGTTCTTC
CASSYRRSSYNEQFF
>few|TRBJ1-2|NA|TRBV16
TGTGCCAGCAGCCAATCGGAGGACACCACTAACTATGGCTACACCTTC
CASSQSEDTTNYGYTF
>many|TRBJ1-1|NA|TRBV6-1
TGTGCCAGCATTGGACAGATTTCCCCCTGGAACACTGAAGCTTTCTTT
CASIGQISPWNTEAFF
>many|TRBJ2-1|NA|TRBV11-2
TGTGCCAGCAGCAACCACTCGGGAGAATGGGCGTACAATGAGCAGTTCTTC
CASSNHSGEWAYNEQFF
>few|TRBJ2-6|TRBD1|TRBV27
TGTGCCAGCAGCGCTACGGGACAGGGGCGGTATGGGGCCAACGTCCTGACTTTC
CASSATGQGRYGANVLTF
>many|TRBJ1-2|NA|TRBV27
TGTGCCAGCAGTGCCCTTGCCCCCAACAGGGTAGTACTTGGCTATGGCTACACCTTC
CASSALAPNRVVLGYGYTF
>NA|TRBJ2-7|NA|TRBV7-2
TGTGCCAGCAGCTTAGATCTCGATTGGGAGCAGTACTTC
CASSLDLDWEQYF
>few|TRBJ1-1|NA|TRBV4-1
TGCGCCAGCAGCCCGCAGGCGTCCACTGAAGCTTTCTTT
CASSPQASTEAFF
>NA|TRBJ1-3|NA|TRBV19
TGTGCCAGTGAACAGGAGAACTCTGGAAACACCATATATTTT
CASEQENSGNTIYF
>many|TRBJ2-4|TRBD1|TRBV29-1
TGCAGCACGGGACAGGGCGGGGACATTCAGTACTTC
CSTGQGGDIQYF
>many|TRBJ2-7|TRBD2|TRBV7-3
TGTGCCAGCAGCTTAGGTGGGCCAGCGGGAGTGAATGAGCAGTACTTC
CASSLGGPAGVNEQYF
>many|TRBJ2-5|TRBD2|TRBV7-9
TGTGCCAGCAGTTACCGACTAGCGCGAGGCCAAGAGACCCAGTACTTC
CASSYRLARGQETQYF
>many|TRBJ2-5|NA|TRBV7-2
TGTGCCAGCAGCTTAGCGATCGGGCTCACGGAGACCCAGTACTTC
CASSLAIGLTETQYF
>NA|TRBJ2-7|TRBD2|TRBV2
TGTGCCAGCAGGGGGACAGGCGCCAGACTAGCGGGAGGGCCCTACGAGCAGTACTTC
CASRGTGARLAGGPYEQYF
>NA|TRBJ2-1|NA|TRBV7-3
TGTGCCAGCAGCCCTATGGGGGGAGTAGGCGATGAGCAGTTCTTC
CASSPMGGVGDEQFF
>many|TRBJ1-1|NA|TRBV10-3
TGTGCCATCAGTGGAACCAGAATGAACACTGAAGCTTTCTTT
CAISGTRMNTEAFF
>many|TRBJ2-3|NA|TRBV7-8
TGTGCCAGCAGCTTAGACCCCCAAACGCAGTATTTT
CASSLDPQTQYF
>NA|TRBJ2-3|NA|TRBV5-1
TGCGCCAGCAGCTTGGTACGGGGATTGAGAGGCGCAGATACGCAGTATTTT
CASSLVRGLRGADTQYF
>NA|TRBJ2-1|TRBD1|TRBV28
TGTGCCAGCATTGAGGGACAGGGGGTCCCTGAGCAGTTCTTC
CASIEGQGVPEQFF
>NA|TRBJ1-1|NA|TRBV15
TGTGCCACCAGCAGGGAAACAGAGTACACTGAAGCTTTCTTT
CATSRETEYTEAFF
>many|TRBJ2-3|TRBD1|TRBV7-2
TGTGCCAGCAGCCTTGGGACAGGACAGGGGAGGGCAGATACGCAGTATTTT
CASSLGTGQGRADTQYF
>many|TRBJ2-7|NA|TRBV18
TGTGCCAGCTCACCGCTGACCGGCGACGAGCAGTACTTC
CASSPLTGDEQYF
>many|TRBJ2-3|TRBD2|TRBV18
TGTGCCAGCATACCGGGGGGGAGCAGCACAGATACGCAGTATTTT
CASIPGGSSTDTQYF
>NA|TRBJ1-5|TRBD1|TRBV7-9
TGTGCCAGCAGCGCGGACAGGGCTGAGCCCCAGCATTTT
CASSADRAEPQHF
>NA|TRBJ2-5|TRBD1|TRBV6-1
TGTGCCAGCAGCACCCGTCTAGCAGGGGGAGAGACCCAGTACTTC
CASSTRLAGGETQYF
>NA|TRBJ1-1|NA|TRBV29-1
TGCAGCGTTGCGGCGGGTGTGGGCACTGAAGCTTTCTTT
CSVAAGVGTEAFF
>few|TRBJ2-2|NA|TRBV27
TGTGCCAGCAGTTTTGGCTATCCAAGCGGGGAGCTGTTTTTT
CASSFGYPSGELFF
>few|TRBJ1-2|TRBD1|TRBV6-9
TGTGCCAGCAGTTACCCCTCGACAGGGAGGAACTATGGCTACACCTTC
CASSYPSTGRNYGYTF
>many|TRBJ2-1|TRBD2|TRBV20-1
TGCAGTGCTAGTGGCCGTGATAGCGGGAGCTACAATGAGCAGTTCTTC
CSASGRDSGSYNEQFF
>few|TRBJ2-1|NA|TRBV6-2/TRBV6-3
TGTGCCAGCAGTTACGAACTTACAGTCCCTCCAAGCTCCTACAATGAGCAGTTCTTC
CASSYELTVPPSSYNEQFF
>NA|TRBJ2-1|TRBD2|TRBV27
TGTGCCAGCAGTTTATATAATGGGGAGGGCAATGAGCAGTTCTTC
CASSLYNGEGNEQFF
>many|TRBJ2-2|NA|TRBV7-2
TGTGCCAGCAGCTTGTACAGCCCGGGGGAGCTGTTTTTT
CASSLYSPGELFF
>NA|TRBJ2-1|TRBD2|TRBV20-1
TGCAGTGCCTACTTAGCGGGAGGGGGCAATGAGCAGTTCTTC
CSAYLAGGGNEQFF
>few|TRBJ2-5|NA|TRBV5-1
TGCGCCAGCAGCGGGGGACCACAAGAGACCCAGTACTTC
CASSGGPQETQYF
>few|TRBJ2-1|NA|TRBV7-2
TGTGCCAGCAGCTTAGGGGGTTTGGTACGGCAGGGTAACAACAATGAGCAGTTCTTC
CASSLGGLVRQGNNNEQFF
>NA|TRBJ1-6|NA|TRBV25-1
TGTGCCAGCAGTGCTGAACAGGGAGGCATGAATTCACCCCTCCACTTT
CASSAEQGGMNSPLHF